Listed below are T cell receptor beta chains from one sample, sequenced in a study of T cell therapy after organ transplantation. Antigens for these TCRs are unknown. Some clones are missing from TCRdb's copy, which holds only in-frame ones; the method was immunoSEQ multiplex PCR. The data show 45,000 to 60,000 clones, with approximately 94% seen just once and about 2.9% held by the top ten. Sample: CD8+ T cells from blood, taken before autologous CMV-specific T cell therapy. The receptors were sampled from a human patient who had received a solid organ transplant and had CMV disease. The CDR3 runs from the conserved cysteine through the conserved F or W. The order of the fields is V gene, D gene, J gene, clone size, CDR3 protein, CDR3 DNA. D genes are given only for firm matches. Rows give clone size only sometimes, using once, few, many, or a class for an expanded clone.

V gene: TRBV7-3
D gene: TRBD1
J gene: TRBJ1-4
clone size: NA
CDR3 protein: CASSLIRQGKEKLFF
CDR3 DNA: TGTGCCAGCAGCTTAATTAGACAGGGGAAGGAAAAACTGTTTTTT

V gene: TRBV2
D gene: TRBD2
J gene: TRBJ2-7
clone size: NA
CDR3 protein: CATLIRGDEQYF
CDR3 DNA: TGTGCCACCCTAATCCGGGGGGACGAGCAGTACTTC

V gene: TRBV4-1
D gene: NA
J gene: TRBJ2-5
clone size: NA
CDR3 protein: CASSQGNRQETQYF
CDR3 DNA: TGCGCCAGCAGCCAAGGCAATCGACAAGAGACCCAGTACTTC

V gene: TRBV19
D gene: NA
J gene: TRBJ1-1
clone size: once
CDR3 protein: CASSMTGTNTEAFF
CDR3 DNA: TGTGCCAGTAGTATGACAGGAACGAACACTGAAGCTTTCTTT

V gene: TRBV5-1
D gene: NA
J gene: TRBJ2-1
clone size: NA
CDR3 protein: CASRLTVRSDNEQFF
CDR3 DNA: TGCGCCAGCAGACTGACAGTCCGATCTGACAATGAGCAGTTCTTC

V gene: TRBV4-2
D gene: TRBD2
J gene: TRBJ2-1
clone size: NA
CDR3 protein: CASSQGVAGKYNEQFF
CDR3 DNA: TGTGCCAGCAGCCAAGGGGTAGCGGGGAAGTACAATGAGCAGTTCTTC

V gene: TRBV4-2
D gene: TRBD1
J gene: TRBJ2-7
clone size: few
CDR3 protein: CASSTTGAISYEQYF
CDR3 DNA: TGTGCCAGCAGCACAACAGGGGCCATCTCCTACGAGCAGTACTTC

V gene: TRBV7-8
D gene: NA
J gene: TRBJ2-1
clone size: NA
CDR3 protein: CASSTMGLYNNEQFF
CDR3 DNA: TGTGCCAGCAGCACCATGGGACTTTACAACAATGAGCAGTTCTTC

V gene: TRBV30
D gene: NA
J gene: TRBJ2-3
clone size: NA
CDR3 protein: CAWNDKRTDTQYF
CDR3 DNA: TGTGCCTGGAACGACAAGCGCACAGATACGCAGTATTTT

V gene: TRBV6-5
D gene: TRBD2
J gene: TRBJ2-7
clone size: NA
CDR3 protein: CASSLAGGFDEQYF
CDR3 DNA: TGTGCCAGCAGTTTAGCGGGGGGGTTCGACGAGCAGTACTTC

V gene: TRBV7-9
D gene: NA
J gene: TRBJ2-5
clone size: NA
CDR3 protein: CASSLSGRQETQYF
CDR3 DNA: TGTGCCAGCAGCTTATCCGGACGGCAAGAGACCCAGTACTTC

V gene: TRBV9
D gene: NA
J gene: TRBJ1-2
clone size: NA
CDR3 protein: CASSVGGGAGGYTF
CDR3 DNA: TGTGCCAGCAGCGTAGGAGGCGGAGCGGGGGGCTACACCTTC

V gene: TRBV6-5
D gene: TRBD2
J gene: TRBJ2-3
clone size: NA
CDR3 protein: CASSYKVAGGPDTQYF
CDR3 DNA: TGTGCCAGCAGTTACAAGGTAGCGGGGGGGCCTGATACGCAGTATTTT

V gene: TRBV19
D gene: NA
J gene: TRBJ2-1
clone size: once
CDR3 protein: CASSIDRQLTISYNEQFF
CDR3 DNA: TGTGCCAGTAGTATAGATCGCCAGCTCACCATCTCCTACAATGAGCAGTTCTTC

V gene: TRBV11-2
D gene: NA
J gene: TRBJ1-5
clone size: NA
CDR3 protein: CASSPGISSNQPQHF
CDR3 DNA: TGTGCCAGCAGCCCCGGGATTTCTAGCAATCAGCCCCAGCATTTT

V gene: TRBV4-1
D gene: NA
J gene: TRBJ2-7
clone size: NA
CDR3 protein: CASSQAVGLSYEQYF
CDR3 DNA: TGCGCCAGCAGCCAAGCTGTGGGGCTATCCTACGAGCAGTACTTC

V gene: TRBV27
D gene: TRBD1
J gene: TRBJ1-3
clone size: NA
CDR3 protein: CASRDRDGNTIYF
CDR3 DNA: TGTGCCAGCAGGGACAGGGACGGAAACACCATATATTTT

V gene: TRBV18
D gene: NA
J gene: TRBJ2-2
clone size: NA
CDR3 protein: CASSPLREGTGELFF
CDR3 DNA: TGTGCCAGCTCACCTCTGCGGGAAGGAACCGGGGAGCTGTTTTTT

V gene: TRBV5-4
D gene: NA
J gene: TRBJ1-2
clone size: NA
CDR3 protein: CASSFIGSNYGYTF
CDR3 DNA: TGTGCCAGCAGCTTTATAGGGAGTAACTATGGCTACACCTTC

V gene: TRBV2
D gene: NA
J gene: TRBJ2-1
clone size: NA
CDR3 protein: CASRAGSSYNEQFF
CDR3 DNA: TGTGCCAGCAGGGCAGGTAGCTCCTACAATGAGCAGTTCTTC

V gene: TRBV5-1
D gene: NA
J gene: TRBJ2-1
clone size: NA
CDR3 protein: CASSLGSRGTGSYNEQFF
CDR3 DNA: TGCGCCAGCAGCTTGGGTAGCAGGGGGACTGGATCCTACAATGAGCAGTTCTTC

V gene: TRBV6-4
D gene: TRBD2
J gene: TRBJ2-2
clone size: NA
CDR3 protein: CASSDEGLSNTGELFF
CDR3 DNA: TGTGCCAGCAGTGACGAGGGACTATCGAACACCGGGGAGCTGTTTTTT

V gene: TRBV7-9
D gene: TRBD2
J gene: TRBJ2-3
clone size: NA
CDR3 protein: CASSWGGFAPDTQYF
CDR3 DNA: TGTGCCAGCAGCTGGGGGGGTTTTGCTCCAGATACGCAGTATTTT

V gene: TRBV4-3
D gene: TRBD1
J gene: TRBJ2-5
clone size: few
CDR3 protein: CASSQWTGGVETQYF
CDR3 DNA: TGCGCCAGCAGCCAGTGGACAGGGGGGGTGGAGACCCAGTACTTC

V gene: TRBV27
D gene: TRBD1
J gene: TRBJ2-7
clone size: NA
CDR3 protein: CASSWGQSYEQYF
CDR3 DNA: TGTGCCAGCAGCTGGGGACAGTCCTACGAGCAGTACTTC

V gene: TRBV5-5
D gene: TRBD2
J gene: TRBJ2-7
clone size: NA
CDR3 protein: CASSPDLSGSLEQYF
CDR3 DNA: TGTGCCAGCAGCCCCGACCTTAGCGGGAGTCTCGAGCAGTACTTC

V gene: TRBV5-6
D gene: TRBD2
J gene: TRBJ2-1
clone size: NA
CDR3 protein: CASSLKVIAGGYNEQFF
CDR3 DNA: TGTGCCAGCAGCTTGAAGGTGATAGCGGGAGGTTACAATGAGCAGTTCTTC

V gene: TRBV11-2
D gene: TRBD2
J gene: TRBJ2-7
clone size: NA
CDR3 protein: CASSLDFGGQAGGPPYEQYF
CDR3 DNA: TGTGCCAGCAGCTTAGACTTCGGGGGGCAAGCGGGAGGTCCTCCCTACGAGCAGTACTTC

V gene: TRBV19
D gene: NA
J gene: TRBJ1-5
clone size: NA
CDR3 protein: CASSIRDYNQPQHF
CDR3 DNA: TGTGCCAGTAGTATACGGGACTACAATCAGCCCCAGCATTTT

V gene: TRBV19
D gene: TRBD2
J gene: TRBJ2-5
clone size: NA
CDR3 protein: CASSKTGLAGETQYF
CDR3 DNA: TGTGCCAGTAGCAAAACGGGACTAGCGGGGGAGACCCAGTACTTC

V gene: TRBV6-6
D gene: NA
J gene: TRBJ1-1
clone size: NA
CDR3 protein: CAITLTVGTTEAFF
CDR3 DNA: TGTGCCATCACGCTGACAGTCGGGACGACTGAAGCTTTCTTT

V gene: TRBV7-8
D gene: NA
J gene: TRBJ1-5
clone size: NA
CDR3 protein: CASSAPGNQPQHF
CDR3 DNA: TGTGCCAGCAGCGCCCCGGGCAATCAGCCCCAGCATTTT

V gene: TRBV7-2
D gene: NA
J gene: TRBJ1-2
clone size: NA
CDR3 protein: CASSSRRGYYGYTF
CDR3 DNA: TGTGCCAGCAGCTCCCGCAGGGGATATTATGGCTACACCTTC

V gene: TRBV6-1
D gene: NA
J gene: TRBJ1-2
clone size: NA
CDR3 protein: CASSSRQITNYGYTF
CDR3 DNA: TGTGCCAGCAGTAGTCGACAAATTACTAACTATGGCTACACCTTC

V gene: TRBV27
D gene: TRBD1
J gene: TRBJ1-5
clone size: NA
CDR3 protein: CASSPRGQGRQPQHF
CDR3 DNA: TGTGCCAGCAGTCCACGGGGACAGGGCAGGCAGCCCCAGCATTTT

V gene: TRBV6-5
D gene: NA
J gene: TRBJ1-1
clone size: few
CDR3 protein: CASRQNTEAFF
CDR3 DNA: TGTGCCAGCAGACAGAACACTGAAGCTTTCTTT

V gene: TRBV10-3
D gene: NA
J gene: TRBJ1-4
clone size: NA
CDR3 protein: CAISESMRILNEKLFF
CDR3 DNA: TGTGCCATCAGTGAGTCCATGCGCATCCTTAATGAAAAACTGTTTTTT

V gene: TRBV19
D gene: TRBD2
J gene: TRBJ2-2
clone size: NA
CDR3 protein: CASSIVTSGTGELFF
CDR3 DNA: TGTGCCAGTAGTATAGTCACTAGCGGGACCGGGGAGCTGTTTTTT

V gene: TRBV11-2
D gene: NA
J gene: TRBJ2-1
clone size: NA
CDR3 protein: CASSLGDNEQFF
CDR3 DNA: TGTGCCAGCAGCTTAGGTGACAATGAGCAGTTCTTC

V gene: TRBV7-8
D gene: NA
J gene: TRBJ2-5
clone size: NA
CDR3 protein: CASSRETEGPETQYF
CDR3 DNA: TGTGCCAGCTCCCGAGAAACAGAAGGGCCGGAGACCCAGTACTTC

V gene: TRBV16
D gene: NA
J gene: TRBJ2-3
clone size: NA
CDR3 protein: CASSQSKPSTDTQYF
CDR3 DNA: TGTGCCAGCAGCCAATCGAAGCCGAGCACAGATACGCAGTATTTT

V gene: TRBV6-5
D gene: TRBD2
J gene: TRBJ2-7
clone size: NA
CDR3 protein: CASSYAGAEQYF
CDR3 DNA: TGTGCCAGCAGTTATGCGGGAGCTGAGCAGTACTTC

V gene: TRBV5-6
D gene: NA
J gene: TRBJ1-5
clone size: NA
CDR3 protein: CASSMTGNQPQHF
CDR3 DNA: TGTGCCAGCAGCATGACAGGAAATCAGCCCCAGCATTTT

V gene: TRBV4-3
D gene: NA
J gene: TRBJ2-1
clone size: NA
CDR3 protein: CASSPPGADEQFF
CDR3 DNA: TGCGCCAGCAGCCCGCCGGGGGCCGATGAGCAGTTCTTC

V gene: TRBV7-3
D gene: NA
J gene: TRBJ2-3
clone size: NA
CDR3 protein: CASSGLGLSTDTQYF
CDR3 DNA: TGTGCCAGCAGCGGACTCGGACTTAGCACAGATACGCAGTATTTT

V gene: TRBV5-1
D gene: TRBD1
J gene: TRBJ1-2
clone size: NA
CDR3 protein: CASSPTGDGYTF
CDR3 DNA: TGCGCCAGCAGCCCTACAGGGGATGGCTACACCTTC

V gene: TRBV6-5
D gene: NA
J gene: TRBJ2-5
clone size: NA
CDR3 protein: CASSYGSLGETQYF
CDR3 DNA: TGTGCCAGCAGTTACGGGTCACTCGGGGAGACCCAGTACTTC

V gene: TRBV6-6
D gene: NA
J gene: TRBJ2-7
clone size: NA
CDR3 protein: CASRGYEQYF
CDR3 DNA: TGTGCCAGCAGAGGATACGAGCAGTACTTC

V gene: TRBV5-4
D gene: NA
J gene: TRBJ1-4
clone size: NA
CDR3 protein: CASSLLGAGSSLEKLFF
CDR3 DNA: TGTGCCAGCAGCTTGTTGGGGGCAGGGAGTTCTCTCGAAAAACTGTTTTTT

V gene: TRBV29-1
D gene: TRBD1
J gene: TRBJ2-5
clone size: NA
CDR3 protein: CSVELYRGKETQYF
CDR3 DNA: TGCAGCGTTGAATTATACAGGGGTAAAGAGACCCAGTACTTC

V gene: TRBV5-6
D gene: NA
J gene: TRBJ2-1
clone size: NA
CDR3 protein: CASTGRTTNEQFF
CDR3 DNA: TGTGCCAGCACCGGAAGGACAACCAATGAGCAGTTCTTC

V gene: TRBV27
D gene: TRBD2
J gene: TRBJ2-3
clone size: once
CDR3 protein: CASSPTFLAGDTQYF
CDR3 DNA: TGTGCCAGCAGTCCCACGTTTTTAGCGGGGGATACGCAGTATTTT

V gene: TRBV25-1
D gene: TRBD2
J gene: TRBJ2-1
clone size: NA
CDR3 protein: CASSTSGRDNEQFF
CDR3 DNA: TGTGCCAGCAGCACTAGCGGGAGGGATAATGAGCAGTTCTTC